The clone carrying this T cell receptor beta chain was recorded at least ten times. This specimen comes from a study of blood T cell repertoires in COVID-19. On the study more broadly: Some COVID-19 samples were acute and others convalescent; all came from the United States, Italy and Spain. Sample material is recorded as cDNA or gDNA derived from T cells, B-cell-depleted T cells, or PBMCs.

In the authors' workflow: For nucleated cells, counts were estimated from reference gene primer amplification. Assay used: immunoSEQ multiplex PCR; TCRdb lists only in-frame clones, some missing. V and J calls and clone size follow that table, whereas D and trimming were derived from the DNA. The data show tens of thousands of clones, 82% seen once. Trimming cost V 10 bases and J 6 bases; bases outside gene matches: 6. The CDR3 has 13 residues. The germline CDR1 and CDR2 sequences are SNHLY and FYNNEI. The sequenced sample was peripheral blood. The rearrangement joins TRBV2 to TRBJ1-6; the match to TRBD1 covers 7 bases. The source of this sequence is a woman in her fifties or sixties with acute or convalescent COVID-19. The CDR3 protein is CATRDRANSPLHF. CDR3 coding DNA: TGTGCCACGCGAGACAGGGCTAATTCACCCCTCCACTTT.